The present T cell receptor (beta chain) was sequenced within a study of shared clonotypes between healthy human individuals. Across the study: Donors, aged 18 to 49, were two women and a few men. Overall study findings and caveats: Richness estimates generally favored naive over memory subsets.

The study drew its donors from healthy HIV-negative adults without recent acute infections or vaccinations. The table came from immunoSEQ multiplex PCR; TCRdb's copy has only in-frame clones and leaves some out. The table records approximately 2.5 million clones, roughly 93% of them present only once. Germline assignment: CDR1 SGHRS and CDR2 YFSETQ. This CDR3 has 11 amino acids. The V end was cut by 2 bases, the J end by 4 bases, with 3 bases between. This clone was seen a handful of times. Its antigen is undetermined. The same CDR3 can be traced to other DNA sequences in this sample. This sequence joins TRBV5-1 and TRBJ2-5; D uncertain. What was sequenced was naive CD4+ T cells from PBMCs. Noted subset: CD45RA+ positively selected. The receptor's source is a man between 18 and 35 years old in good health. Some clones in this sample may be carry-over from other donors' samples. The CDR3 sequence is CASSFLETQYF. The CDR3 DNA reads TGCGCCAGCAGCTTTTTAGAGACCCAGTACTTC.